Below are 9 T cell receptor beta chains sequenced from a single sample in a study of cytomegalovirus exposure and HLA in healthy donors. Primers included in the PCR were 60 Vbeta and 13 Jbeta primers. Measured with immunoSEQ multiplex PCR; TCRdb has only the in-frame clones, and not every one. This repertoire shows roughly 150,000 clones, roughly 80% found once; its top ten account for about 2.4%. Sequenced: PBMCs. These receptors came from a male donor in good health and CMV-seronegative.

V and J are TRBV6-6 and TRBJ2-5; 7 nucleotides match TRBD2. The ends lost 2 bases at V and 4 bases at J; junction bases unmatched: 7. This CDR3 spans 15 amino acids. Germline V gives CDR1 MNHNY, CDR2 SVGAGI (reference sequence). CDR3 sequence (DNA): TGTGCCAGCAGTTACGGGGGGGAGGGCCCAGAGACCCAGTACTTC. Translation: CASSYGGEGPETQYF.

J is TRBJ1-2 and V is TRBV5-1; 9 nucleotides agree with TRBD1. V gave up 8 bases and J gave up 5 bases; unmatched junction bases: 16. In germline, CDR1 is SGHRS, CDR2 YFSETQ. There are 16 residues in the CDR3. In nucleotides, the CDR3 is TGCGCCAGTAGAAGGGGACAGGGACGTATTGGGTATGGCTACACCTTC. Translated: CASRRGQGRIGYGYTF.

The chain has TRBV6-6 and TRBJ2-5; TRBD2 matches 8 bases. V lost 0 bases and J lost 5; bases outside the gene matches: 2. The CDR3 has 14 residues. The germline gives CDR1 MNHNY, CDR2 SVGAGI (reference sequence). CDR3 in amino acids: CASSYSAGVETQYF. In nucleotides, the CDR3 is TGTGCCAGCAGTTACTCAGCGGGAGTGGAGACCCAGTACTTC.

The gene calls are TRBV28 and TRBJ2-5, with 7 bases identical to TRBD2. J was trimmed by 2 bases and V by 6 bases; bases with no gene match: 9. The CDR3 has 15 amino acids. Germline CDR1 and CDR2: MDHEN and SYDVKM. CDR3 DNA: TGTGCCAGCAGCCCAGACCGGGGGGTACAAGAGACCCAGTACTTC. Translated: CASSPDRGVQETQYF.

The rearrangement uses TRBV27 and TRBJ2-2; D gene ambiguous. The germline CDR1 and CDR2 sequences are MNHEY and SMNVEV (reference sequence). V dropped 3 bases and J dropped 1 base, with 6 bases sitting between them. The CDR3 contains 14 residues. The CDR3 region has the DNA TGTGCCAGCAGTTTGAACTGGAACACCGGGGAGCTGTTTTTT. Amino acids: CASSLNWNTGELFF.

CDR3 protein: CASSGRGYNEQFF. CDR3 DNA sequence: TGTGCCAGCAGCGGGAGGGGGTACAATGAGCAGTTCTTC. V and J are TRBV7-6 and TRBJ2-1, with D perhaps matching TRBD2 (7 bases). Germline V lookup: CDR1 SGHVS, CDR2 FNYEAQ. This CDR3 comprises 13 residues. V lost 5 bases and J lost 4, with 9 bases in between.

This clone appeared a single time. This rearrangement joins TRBV25-1 to TRBJ1-6; D gene uncertain. This CDR3 region has 13 residues. Trimming pared 7 bases from V and 2 bases from J, leaving 6 bases between. Germline V lookup: CDR1 MGHDK, CDR2 SYGVNS. Here the CDR3 DNA reads TGTGCCAGCACCTTCGCCTATAATTCACCCCTCCACTTT. Its protein is CASTFAYNSPLHF.

This sequence joins TRBV28 and TRBJ2-2, with D possibly matching TRBD1 (6 bases). Trimming cost V 2 bases and J 6 bases, with 13 bases left between them. The CDR3 length is 15 residues. Germline lookup yields CDR1 MDHEN and CDR2 SYDVKM. The CDR3 protein is CASSLGGAGAGELFF. In DNA form, the CDR3 reads TGTGCCAGCAGTTTAGGGGGCGCAGGGGCCGGGGAGCTGTTTTTT.

The chain uses TRBV27 and TRBJ2-3; a possible D gene is TRBD1 (6 bases). Trimming stripped 6 bases from V and 1 base from J, with 14 bases between. The CDR3 length is 15 residues. Per germline, CDR1 MNHEY and CDR2 SMNVEV (reference sequence). The CDR3 region is CASSRGQSRTDTQYF. As DNA, the CDR3 is TGTGCCAGCAGCCGCGGACAGTCACGCACAGATACGCAGTATTTT.